Listed below are T cell receptor beta chains from one sample, sequenced in a study of cytomegalovirus exposure and HLA in healthy donors. TCRdb's table, derived via immunoSEQ multiplex PCR, lists solely in-frame clones and lacks some. The record lists about 91,000 clones, of which the ten most abundant hold around 3.4%. The specimen sequenced was PBMCs. These receptors originate from a woman aged 30 to 39 in good health and CMV-seronegative. Each CDR3 is given with its conserved first and last residue. The order of the fields is D gene, V gene, CDR3 protein. D genes are given only for firm matches.

.	TRBV30	CAWSRDREQPQHF
.	TRBV4-1	CASSQAQGTEAFF
.	TRBV7-9	CASSPPGSYYGYTF
TRBD1	TRBV10-2	CASSAHPGQGNGYTF
.	TRBV5-8	CASSWGGADEQFF
.	TRBV6-5	CASSSGVHKFF
TRBD2	TRBV11-2	CASSPLLGGRNEQYF
.	TRBV11-3	CASSSRDSPYEQYF
TRBD1	TRBV6-1	CASTRDRGYSEAFF
.	TRBV5-8	CASSRVPSSYNEQFF
.	TRBV7-6	CASSAVGVNTEAFF
TRBD1	TRBV5-5	CASSLVRGDYGYTF
TRBD1	TRBV6-4	CASSDWTGNEQFF
TRBD2	TRBV9	CASSYSGRGTDTQYF
TRBD1	TRBV5-1	CASSLLPSGGGRREQYF
TRBD2	TRBV28	CASSSLPGTSGGAIYEQYF
TRBD2	TRBV27	CASSERESTDTQYF
TRBD2	TRBV2	CASSEAAPRTSGSSYTQYF
.	TRBV19	CASSFKAGDNSPLHF
TRBD2	TRBV29-1	CSVGTSGGIAGELFF
.	TRBV4-1	CASSQDNRVDEKLFF
TRBD2	TRBV4-1	CASSQGLAGGADTQYF
.	TRBV12-5	CASGLSRANEQFF
.	TRBV15	CATSQAQVRYTF